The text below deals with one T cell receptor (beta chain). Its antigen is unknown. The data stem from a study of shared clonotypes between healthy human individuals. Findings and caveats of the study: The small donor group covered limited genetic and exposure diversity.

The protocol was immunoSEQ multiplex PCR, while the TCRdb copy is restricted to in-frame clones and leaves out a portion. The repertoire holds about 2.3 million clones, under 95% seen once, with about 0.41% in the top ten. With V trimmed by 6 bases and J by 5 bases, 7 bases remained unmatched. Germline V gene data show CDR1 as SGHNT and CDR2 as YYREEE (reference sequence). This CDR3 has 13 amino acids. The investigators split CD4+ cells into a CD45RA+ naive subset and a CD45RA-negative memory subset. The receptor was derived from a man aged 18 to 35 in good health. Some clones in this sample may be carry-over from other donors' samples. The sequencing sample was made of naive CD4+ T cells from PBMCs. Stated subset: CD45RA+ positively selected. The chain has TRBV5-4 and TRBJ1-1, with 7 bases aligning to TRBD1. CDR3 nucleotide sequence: TGTGCCAGCACCAGAGAACAGGGGACTGAAGCTTTCTTT. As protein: CASTREQGTEAFF.